Listed below are T cell receptor beta chains from one sample, sequenced in a study of beta chain features in type 1 diabetes. Using immunoSEQ multiplex PCR, the repertoire was profiled, and TCRdb retains in-frame clones only, with some absent. The sample contains around 97,000 clones, 28% of which appear only once. The specimen was central memory CD4+ T cells from blood. All receptors derive from a woman aged 18-29 years with type 1 diabetes. The CDR3 runs from the conserved cysteine through the conserved F or W. The order of the fields is D gene, J gene, clone size, V gene, CDR3 protein, CDR3 DNA. D genes are given only for firm matches. Rows may omit the clone size; those that give it use once, few, many or a size class.

>TRBD1|TRBJ2-5|NA|TRBV4-1
CASSLRGQAEETQYF
TGCGCCAGCAGCCTAAGGGGACAGGCGGAAGAGACCCAGTACTTC
>NA|TRBJ2-1|few|TRBV7-3
CASSKGGINNEQFF
TGTGCCAGCAGCAAAGGAGGGATTAACAATGAGCAGTTCTTC
>NA|TRBJ1-1|few|TRBV5-1
CASSLDVGNTEAFF
TGCGCCAGCAGCTTGGACGTCGGGAACACTGAAGCTTTCTTT
>TRBD2|TRBJ2-2|NA|TRBV6-5
CASSRRGGDTGELFF
TGTGCCAGCAGCCGCCGGGGAGGGGACACCGGGGAGCTGTTTTTT
>TRBD1|TRBJ2-2|NA|TRBV7-6
CASSLEPHLGGTGWTGELFF
TGTGCCAGCAGCTTAGAACCACACCTTGGGGGGACAGGATGGACCGGGGAGCTGTTTTTT
>TRBD1|TRBJ2-2|NA|TRBV4-2
CASSQEPDFPRGTGELFF
TGTGCCAGCAGCCAAGAACCGGACTTCCCCAGGGGGACCGGGGAGCTGTTTTTT
>TRBD2|TRBJ2-1|few|TRBV7-2
CASSSRLAVHEQFF
TGTGCCAGCAGCTCCCGACTAGCAGTCCATGAGCAGTTCTTC
>NA|TRBJ2-1|few|TRBV15
CATSRVRQGWNEQFF
TGTGCCACCAGCAGAGTCCGCCAGGGATGGAATGAGCAGTTCTTC
>NA|TRBJ1-2|NA|TRBV6-6
CASSRTRDSGYTF
TGTGCCAGCAGTCGGACTAGGGATAGTGGCTACACCTTC
>NA|TRBJ2-3|NA|TRBV7-9
CASSRLVSDTQYF
TGTGCCAGCAGTCGACTAGTTTCAGATACGCAGTATTTT
>NA|TRBJ2-3|few|TRBV19
CASSLAVTDTQYF
TGTGCCAGTTCATTAGCGGTCACAGATACGCAGTATTTT
>NA|TRBJ2-1|NA|TRBV5-1
CASSLGARHNEQFF
TGCGCCAGCAGCTTGGGAGCGCGTCATAATGAGCAGTTCTTC
>TRBD2|TRBJ2-3|NA|TRBV7-9
CASSLAIAGGATDTQYF
TGTGCCAGCAGCTTAGCGATAGCGGGAGGTGCCACAGATACGCAGTATTTT
>TRBD1|TRBJ1-4|NA|TRBV2
CATSNGQGNEKLFF
TGTGCCACCAGCAATGGACAGGGGAATGAAAAACTGTTTTTT
>TRBD1|TRBJ1-4|once|TRBV30
CAWSPGTEKLFF
TGTGCCTGGAGTCCCGGGACAGAGAAACTGTTTTTT
>NA|TRBJ2-3|NA|TRBV5-4
CASSLRGADTQYF
TGTGCCAGCAGCTTGAGGGGTGCAGATACGCAGTATTTT
>TRBD2|TRBJ2-7|few|TRBV28
CASSTPGLGYEQYF
TGTGCCAGCAGTACCCCGGGACTAGGCTACGAGCAGTACTTC
>TRBD1|TRBJ1-4|NA|TRBV4-3
CASSQGQGETNEKLFF
TGCGCCAGCAGCCAAGGGCAGGGGGAAACTAATGAAAAACTGTTTTTT
>TRBD2|TRBJ2-1|NA|TRBV15
CATSRGLAGWGNEQFF
TGTGCCACCAGCAGAGGACTAGCGGGATGGGGTAATGAGCAGTTCTTC
>NA|TRBJ1-5|few|TRBV19
CASSMVMVGASSNQPQHF
TGTGCCAGTAGTATGGTTATGGTGGGGGCCTCTAGCAATCAGCCCCAGCATTTT
>NA|TRBJ2-1|few|TRBV28
CASTFGGGDEQFF
TGTGCCAGCACCTTCGGTGGGGGCGATGAGCAGTTCTTC
>NA|TRBJ1-1|NA|TRBV10-1
CASSERRANTEAFF
TGCGCCAGCAGTGAACGGAGGGCAAACACTGAAGCTTTCTTT